This T cell receptor beta chain was captured in a study of blood T cell repertoires in COVID-19. Looking at the study overall: The samples span acute and convalescent COVID-19 from the United States, Italy and Spain. T cells, B-cell-depleted T cells, or PBMCs provided the cDNA or gDNA that served as material.

On this clone: Other DNA sequences within the sample encode an identical CDR3.

Source study methods: Using reference gene primer amplification, nucleated cell counts were estimated. Sequencing was performed with immunoSEQ multiplex PCR; in TCRdb, only in-frame clones are kept and a portion is missing. That table furnishes V, J and clone size, whereas the DNA furnished D and trimming. The repertoire holds some 170,000 clones, about 76% seen once, with around 8.1% in the top ten. CDR1 and CDR2 (germline): SGHDT, YYEEEE. The CDR3 loop spans 14 amino acids. V was clipped by 1 base and J by 4 bases, with 11 bases between them. Sequencing input: peripheral blood. The receptor was isolated from a woman between 45 and 60 years old with active or convalescent COVID-19. This chain uses TRBV5-6 with TRBJ2-5, with a weak D call TRBD1 (5 bases). The CDR3 sequence: CASSLRGNGETQYF. CDR3 bases: TGTGCCAGCAGCTTGAGGGGAAACGGAGAGACCCAGTACTTC.